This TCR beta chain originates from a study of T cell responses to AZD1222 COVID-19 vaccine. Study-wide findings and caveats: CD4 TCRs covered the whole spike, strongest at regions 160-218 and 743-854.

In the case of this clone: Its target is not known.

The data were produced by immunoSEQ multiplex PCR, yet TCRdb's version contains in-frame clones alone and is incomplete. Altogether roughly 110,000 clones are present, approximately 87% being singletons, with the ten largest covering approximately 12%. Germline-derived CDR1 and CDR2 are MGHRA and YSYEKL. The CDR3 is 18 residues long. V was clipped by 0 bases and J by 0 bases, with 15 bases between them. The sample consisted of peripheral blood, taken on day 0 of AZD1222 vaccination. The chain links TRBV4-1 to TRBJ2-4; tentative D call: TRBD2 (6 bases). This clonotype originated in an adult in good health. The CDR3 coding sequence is TGCGCCAGCAGCCAAGAGACGGCGGGGAACTTAGCCAAAAACATTCAGTACTTC. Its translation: CASSQETAGNLAKNIQYF.